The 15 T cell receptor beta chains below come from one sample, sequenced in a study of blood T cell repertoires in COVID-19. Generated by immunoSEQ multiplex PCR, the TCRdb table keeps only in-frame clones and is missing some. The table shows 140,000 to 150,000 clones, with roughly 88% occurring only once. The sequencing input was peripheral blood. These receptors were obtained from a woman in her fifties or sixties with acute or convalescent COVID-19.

The CDR3 DNA reads as TGTGCCAGCAGTTTAACGGGAGGGACAGTCTGGAACACTGAAGCTTTCTTT. It codes for CASSLTGGTVWNTEAFF. The chain uses TRBV28 and TRBJ1-1; TRBD1 agrees at 7 bases. After removal of 2 bases from V and 1 base from J, the junction contained 10 bases not matched to a gene. The CDR3 extends over 17 amino acids. CDR1 and CDR2 from the germline V gene are MDHEN and SYDVKM.

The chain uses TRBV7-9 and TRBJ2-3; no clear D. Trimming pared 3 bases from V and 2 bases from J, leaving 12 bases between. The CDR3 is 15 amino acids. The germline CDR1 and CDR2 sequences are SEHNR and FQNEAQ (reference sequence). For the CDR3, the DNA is TGTGCCAGCAGCTTTCACCCTGGGCTCACAGATACGCAGTATTTT. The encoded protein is CASSFHPGLTDTQYF.

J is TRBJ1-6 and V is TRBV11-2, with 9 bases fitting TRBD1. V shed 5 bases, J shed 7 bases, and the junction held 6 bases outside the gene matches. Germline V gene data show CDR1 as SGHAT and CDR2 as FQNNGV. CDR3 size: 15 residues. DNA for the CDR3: TGTGCCAGCAGCCCTAGGACAGGGGCCAATTCACCCCTCCACTTT. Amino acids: CASSPRTGANSPLHF.

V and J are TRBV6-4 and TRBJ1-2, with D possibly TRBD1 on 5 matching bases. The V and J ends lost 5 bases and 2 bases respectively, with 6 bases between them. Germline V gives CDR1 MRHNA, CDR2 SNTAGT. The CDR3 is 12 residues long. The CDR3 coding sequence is TGTGCCAGCAGTCAGGGAAACTATGGCTACACCTTC. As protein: CASSQGNYGYTF.

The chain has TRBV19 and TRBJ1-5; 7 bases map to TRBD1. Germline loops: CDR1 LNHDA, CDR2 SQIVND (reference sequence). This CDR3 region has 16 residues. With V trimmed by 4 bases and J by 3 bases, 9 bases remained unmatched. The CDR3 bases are TGTGCCAGTAGTACCCCGGGACAGCTCCTCAATCAGCCCCAGCATTTT. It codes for CASSTPGQLLNQPQHF.

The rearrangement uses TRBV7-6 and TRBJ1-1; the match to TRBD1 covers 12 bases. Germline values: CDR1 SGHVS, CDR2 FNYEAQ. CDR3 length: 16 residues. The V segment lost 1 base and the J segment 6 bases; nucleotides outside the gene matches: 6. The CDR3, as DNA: TGTGCCAGCAGCTTAGGTTCTGGGACAGGGGGCCCTGAAGCTTTCTTT. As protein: CASSLGSGTGGPEAFF.

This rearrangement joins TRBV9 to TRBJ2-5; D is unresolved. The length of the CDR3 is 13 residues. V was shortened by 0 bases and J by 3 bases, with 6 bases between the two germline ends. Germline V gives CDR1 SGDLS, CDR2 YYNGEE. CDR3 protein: CASSVVPEETQYF. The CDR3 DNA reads TGTGCCAGCAGCGTAGTCCCTGAAGAGACCCAGTACTTC.

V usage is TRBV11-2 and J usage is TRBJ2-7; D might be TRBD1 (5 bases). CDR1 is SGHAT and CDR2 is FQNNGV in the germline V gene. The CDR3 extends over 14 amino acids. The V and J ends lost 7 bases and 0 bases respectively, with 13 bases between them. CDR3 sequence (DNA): TGTGCCAGCACCCCCCAGGGCACCTCCTACGAGCAGTACTTC. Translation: CASTPQGTSYEQYF.

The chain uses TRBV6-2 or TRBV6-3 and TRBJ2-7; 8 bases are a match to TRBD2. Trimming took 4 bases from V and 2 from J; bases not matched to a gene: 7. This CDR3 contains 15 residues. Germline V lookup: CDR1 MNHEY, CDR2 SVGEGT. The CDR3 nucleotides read TGTGCCAGCAGTTCCCGACTAGCGAGGGCCTACGAGCAGTACTTC. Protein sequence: CASSSRLARAYEQYF.

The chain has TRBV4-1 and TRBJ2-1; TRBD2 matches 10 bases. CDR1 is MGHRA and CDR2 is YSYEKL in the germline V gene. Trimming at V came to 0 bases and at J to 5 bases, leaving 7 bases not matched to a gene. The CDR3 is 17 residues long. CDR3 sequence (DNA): TGCGCCAGCAGCCAAGATGTCGGCCTAGCGGGGGACAATGAGCAGTTCTTC. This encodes CASSQDVGLAGDNEQFF.

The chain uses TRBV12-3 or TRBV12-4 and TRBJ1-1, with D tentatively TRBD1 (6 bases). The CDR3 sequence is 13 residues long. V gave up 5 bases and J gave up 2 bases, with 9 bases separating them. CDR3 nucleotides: TGTGCCAGCAGTACACAGGGTAACACTGAAGCTTTCTTT. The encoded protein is CASSTQGNTEAFF.

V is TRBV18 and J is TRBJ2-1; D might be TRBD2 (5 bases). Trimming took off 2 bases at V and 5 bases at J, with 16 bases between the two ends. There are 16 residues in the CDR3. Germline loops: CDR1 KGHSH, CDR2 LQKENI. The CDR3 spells CASSPNSGLGNNEQFF. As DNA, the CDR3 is TGTGCCAGCTCACCAAATTCAGGACTGGGAAACAATGAGCAGTTCTTC.

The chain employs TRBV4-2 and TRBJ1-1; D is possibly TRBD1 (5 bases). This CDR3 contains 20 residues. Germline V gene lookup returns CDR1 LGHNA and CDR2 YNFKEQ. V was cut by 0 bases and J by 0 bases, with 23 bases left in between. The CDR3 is CASSQEVSGRRVTLNTEAFF. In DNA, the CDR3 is TGTGCCAGCAGCCAAGAAGTATCGGGACGGAGGGTTACTTTGAACACTGAAGCTTTCTTT.

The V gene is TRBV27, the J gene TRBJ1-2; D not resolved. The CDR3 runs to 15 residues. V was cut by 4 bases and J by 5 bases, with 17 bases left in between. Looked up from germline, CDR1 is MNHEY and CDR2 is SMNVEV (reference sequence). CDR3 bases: TGTGCCAGCAGTTCTGCGGTGACGCCCCGGTATGGCTACACCTTC. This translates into CASSSAVTPRYGYTF.

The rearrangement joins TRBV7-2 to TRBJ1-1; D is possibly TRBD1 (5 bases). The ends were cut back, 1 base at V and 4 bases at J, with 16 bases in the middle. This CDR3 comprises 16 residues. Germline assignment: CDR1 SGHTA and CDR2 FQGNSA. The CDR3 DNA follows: TGTGCCAGCAGCTTAGTGAGGGGACTGGTAAGCACTGAAGCTTTCTTT. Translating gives CASSLVRGLVSTEAFF.